The clone carrying this TCR beta chain was counted ten times or more. Its specificity is not known. Germline-derived CDR1 and CDR2 are MNHEY and SVGAGI. The CDR3 loop spans 14 amino acids. V lost 0 bases and J lost 8, with 13 bases in between. The data originate from a study of regulatory T cells in long-lasting Graves disease. Study-level background: Less than 3 months of antithyroid drugs had been taken by newly diagnosed Graves' patients.

Arm-PCR of CDR3 regions and iRepertoire HTBI primers were the basis on which TCR beta libraries were built. TCRdb re-called the multiplex PCR reads through MiXCR, storing one row per CDR3 protein. The table records a few hundred thousand distinct CDR3 sequences, roughly 10% of them present only once. Time point reported: newly diagnosed GD, antithyroid drugs for less than 3 months. Extracted PBMC RNA gave rise to the TCR library. From each patient, about 8.1 milliliters of peripheral blood was drawn and collected into an EDTA anticoagulant tube. Findings and caveats of the study: TRBV28, TRBJ1-2 and TRBJ2-5 were segments that persistent disease favored.

This sample also appeared in a second study, on T cells in Graves' hyperthyroidism and ophthalmopathy. That paper states: Stable hyperthyroidism was separated from ophthalmopathy by a model based on 13 V-J features.

This TCR derives from a woman between 18 and 29 years old with Graves disease. The gene calls are TRBV6-5 and TRBJ1-2; maybe TRBD1 (5 bases). This specimen was peripheral blood mononuclear cells (PBMCs), taken at new diagnosis, from a patient treated with antithyroid drugs. The CDR3 loop reads CASSYSTAGEGYTF. The CDR3 nucleotides are TGTGCCAGCAGTTACTCGACAGCGGGGGAGGGCTACACCTTC.